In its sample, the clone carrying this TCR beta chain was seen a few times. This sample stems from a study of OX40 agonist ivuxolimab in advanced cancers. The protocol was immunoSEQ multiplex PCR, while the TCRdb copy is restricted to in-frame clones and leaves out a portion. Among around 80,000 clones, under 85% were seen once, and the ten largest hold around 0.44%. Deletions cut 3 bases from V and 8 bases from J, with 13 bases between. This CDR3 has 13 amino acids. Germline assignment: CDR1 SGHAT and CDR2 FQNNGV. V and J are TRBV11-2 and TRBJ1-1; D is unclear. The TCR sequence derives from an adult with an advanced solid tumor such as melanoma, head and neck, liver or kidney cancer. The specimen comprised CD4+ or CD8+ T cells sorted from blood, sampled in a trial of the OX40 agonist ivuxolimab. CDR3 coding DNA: TGTGCCAGCAGCTTGGAACGCCTCACGGAAGCTTTCTTT. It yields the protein CASSLERLTEAFF.